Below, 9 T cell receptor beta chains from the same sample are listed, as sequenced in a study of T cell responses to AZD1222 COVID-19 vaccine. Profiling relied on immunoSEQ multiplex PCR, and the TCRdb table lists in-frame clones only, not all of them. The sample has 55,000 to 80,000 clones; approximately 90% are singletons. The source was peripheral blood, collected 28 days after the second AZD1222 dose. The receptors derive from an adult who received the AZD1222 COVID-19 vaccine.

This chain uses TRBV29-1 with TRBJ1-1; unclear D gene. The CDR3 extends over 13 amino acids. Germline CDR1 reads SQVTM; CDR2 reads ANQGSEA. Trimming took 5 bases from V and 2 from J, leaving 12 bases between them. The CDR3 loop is CSVLEGGNTEAFF. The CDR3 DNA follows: TGCAGCGTTCTCGAGGGTGGTAACACTGAAGCTTTCTTT.

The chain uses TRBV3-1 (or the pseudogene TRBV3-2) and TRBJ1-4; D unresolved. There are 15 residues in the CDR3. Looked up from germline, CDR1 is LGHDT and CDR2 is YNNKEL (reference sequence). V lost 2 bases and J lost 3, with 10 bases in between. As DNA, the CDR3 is TGTGCCAGCAGCCAAATCCCAACCCCTAATGAAAAACTGTTTTTT. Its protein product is CASSQIPTPNEKLFF.

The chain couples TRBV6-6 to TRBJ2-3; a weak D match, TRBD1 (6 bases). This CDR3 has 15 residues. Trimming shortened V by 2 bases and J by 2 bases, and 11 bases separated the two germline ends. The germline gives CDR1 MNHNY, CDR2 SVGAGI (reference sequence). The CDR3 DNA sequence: TGTGCCAGCAGTTACGGGCGACAGGACACAGATACGCAGTATTTT. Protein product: CASSYGRQDTDTQYF.

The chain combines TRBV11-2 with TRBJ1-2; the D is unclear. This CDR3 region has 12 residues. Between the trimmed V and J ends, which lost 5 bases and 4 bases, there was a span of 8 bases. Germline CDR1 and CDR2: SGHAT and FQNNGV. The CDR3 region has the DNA TGTGCCAGCAGCCCAGGTGGCTATGGCTACACCTTC. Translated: CASSPGGYGYTF.

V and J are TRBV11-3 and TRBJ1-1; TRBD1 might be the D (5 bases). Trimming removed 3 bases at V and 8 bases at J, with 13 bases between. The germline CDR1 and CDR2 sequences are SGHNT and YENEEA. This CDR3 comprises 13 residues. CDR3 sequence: CASSLATGLEAFF. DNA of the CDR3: TGTGCCAGCAGCTTGGCTACAGGACTCGAAGCTTTCTTT.

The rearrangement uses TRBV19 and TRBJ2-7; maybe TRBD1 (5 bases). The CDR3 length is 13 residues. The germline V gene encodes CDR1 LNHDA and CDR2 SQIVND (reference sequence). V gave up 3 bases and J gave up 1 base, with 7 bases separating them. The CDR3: CASSMTESYEQYF. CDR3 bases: TGTGCCAGTAGTATGACAGAGTCCTACGAGCAGTACTTC.

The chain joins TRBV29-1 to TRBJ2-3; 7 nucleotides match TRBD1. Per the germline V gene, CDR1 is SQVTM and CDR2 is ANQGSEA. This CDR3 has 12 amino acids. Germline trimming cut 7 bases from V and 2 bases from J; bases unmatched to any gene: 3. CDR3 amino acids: CSATGDTDTQYF. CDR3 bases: TGCAGCGCTACAGGGGACACAGATACGCAGTATTTT.

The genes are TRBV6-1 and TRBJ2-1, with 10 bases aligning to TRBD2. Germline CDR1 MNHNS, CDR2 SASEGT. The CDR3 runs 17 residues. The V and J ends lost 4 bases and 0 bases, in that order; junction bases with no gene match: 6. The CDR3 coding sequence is TGTGCCAGCAGTGGGACTAGCGGAGATAGCTCCTACAATGAGCAGTTCTTC. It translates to CASSGTSGDSSYNEQFF.

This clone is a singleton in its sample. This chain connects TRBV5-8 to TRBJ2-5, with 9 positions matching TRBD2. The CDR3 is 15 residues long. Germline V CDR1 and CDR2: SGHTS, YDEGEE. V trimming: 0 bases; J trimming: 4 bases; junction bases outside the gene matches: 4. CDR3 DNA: TGTGCCAGCAGCTTGGGGCTAGCGGGAAGAGAGACCCAGTACTTC. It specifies CASSLGLAGRETQYF.